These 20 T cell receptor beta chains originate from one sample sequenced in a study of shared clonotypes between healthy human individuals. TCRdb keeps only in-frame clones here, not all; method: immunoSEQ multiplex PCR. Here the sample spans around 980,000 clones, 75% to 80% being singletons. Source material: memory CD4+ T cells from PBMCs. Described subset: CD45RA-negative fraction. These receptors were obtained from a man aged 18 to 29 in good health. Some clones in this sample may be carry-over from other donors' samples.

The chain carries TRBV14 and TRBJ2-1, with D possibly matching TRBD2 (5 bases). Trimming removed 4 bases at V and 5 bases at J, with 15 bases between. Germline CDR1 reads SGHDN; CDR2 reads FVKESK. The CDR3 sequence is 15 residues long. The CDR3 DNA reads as TGTGCCAGCAGCCCCTTGGAGCGGAGTCACAATGAGCAGTTCTTC. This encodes CASSPLERSHNEQFF.

The CDR3 here is CASSPNTGNQPQHF. The CDR3, as DNA: TGTGCCAGCTCACCAAACACAGGGAATCAGCCCCAGCATTTT. The gene calls are TRBV18 and TRBJ1-5, with D maybe TRBD1 (6 bases). The CDR3 loop spans 14 amino acids. Germline V lookup: CDR1 KGHSH, CDR2 LQKENI. Trimming removed 2 bases from V and 4 bases from J, with 9 bases in between. The full variable domain, completed using reference TRBV18 and TRBJ1-5, is NAGVMQNPRHLVRRRGQEARLRCSPMKGHSHVYWYRQLPEEGLKFMVYLQKENIIDESGMPKERFSAEFPKEGPSILRIQQVVRGDSAAYFCASSPNTGNQPQHFGDGTRLSIL.

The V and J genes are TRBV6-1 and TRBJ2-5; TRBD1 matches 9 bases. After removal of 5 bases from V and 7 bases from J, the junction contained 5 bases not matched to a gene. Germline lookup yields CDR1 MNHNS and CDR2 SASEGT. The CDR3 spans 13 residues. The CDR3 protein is CASSTDRGGTQYF. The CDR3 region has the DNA TGTGCCAGCAGTACCGACAGGGGGGGGACCCAGTACTTC.

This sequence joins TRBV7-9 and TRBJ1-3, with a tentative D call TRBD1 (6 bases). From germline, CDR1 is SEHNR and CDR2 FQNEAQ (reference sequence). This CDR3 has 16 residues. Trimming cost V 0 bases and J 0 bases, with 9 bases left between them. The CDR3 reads CASSLARGGSGNTIYF. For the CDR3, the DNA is TGTGCCAGCAGCTTAGCCCGAGGGGGCTCTGGAAACACCATATATTTT.

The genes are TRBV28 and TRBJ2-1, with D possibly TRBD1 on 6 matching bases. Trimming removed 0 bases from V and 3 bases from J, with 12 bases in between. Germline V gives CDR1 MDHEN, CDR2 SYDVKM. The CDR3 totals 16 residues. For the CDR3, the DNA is TGTGCCAGCAGTTTATGGAACAGGGTCGGCTACAATGAGCAGTTCTTC. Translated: CASSLWNRVGYNEQFF.

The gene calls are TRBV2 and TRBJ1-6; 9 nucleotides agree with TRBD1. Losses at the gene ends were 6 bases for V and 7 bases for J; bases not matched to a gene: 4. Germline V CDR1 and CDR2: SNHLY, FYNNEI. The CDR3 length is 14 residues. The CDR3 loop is CASRPDRGNSPLHF. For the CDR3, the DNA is TGTGCCAGCAGACCGGACAGGGGAAATTCACCCCTCCACTTT.

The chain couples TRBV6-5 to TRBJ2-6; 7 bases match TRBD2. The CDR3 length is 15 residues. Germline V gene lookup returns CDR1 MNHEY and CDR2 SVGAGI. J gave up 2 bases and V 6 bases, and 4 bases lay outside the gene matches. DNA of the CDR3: TGTGCCAGCAGCCCAGCGGGGACTGGGGCCAACGTCCTGACTTTC. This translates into CASSPAGTGANVLTF.

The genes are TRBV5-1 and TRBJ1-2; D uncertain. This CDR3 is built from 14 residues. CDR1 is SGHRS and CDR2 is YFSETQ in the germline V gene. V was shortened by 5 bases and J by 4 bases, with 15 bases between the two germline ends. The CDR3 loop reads CASSFGESGYGYTF. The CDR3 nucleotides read TGCGCCAGCAGTTTTGGAGAATCGGGCTATGGCTACACCTTC.

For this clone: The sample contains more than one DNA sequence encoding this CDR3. CDR3 region: CASSYVGDTEAFF. CDR3 nucleotide sequence: TGTGCCAGCAGTTACGTGGGGGACACTGAAGCTTTCTTT. V is TRBV6-6 and J is TRBJ1-1; possibly TRBD1 for D (5 bases). Germline CDR1 is MNHNY and CDR2 is SVGAGI (reference sequence). There are 13 residues in the CDR3. Trimming left V 2 bases short and J 3 bases short, with 7 bases between.

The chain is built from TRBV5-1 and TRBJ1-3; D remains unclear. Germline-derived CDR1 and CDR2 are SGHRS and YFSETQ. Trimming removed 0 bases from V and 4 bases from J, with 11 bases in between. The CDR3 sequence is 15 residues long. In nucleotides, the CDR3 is TGCGCCAGCAGCTTGGCCGGATGGGAGGGAAACACCATATATTTT. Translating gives CASSLAGWEGNTIYF.

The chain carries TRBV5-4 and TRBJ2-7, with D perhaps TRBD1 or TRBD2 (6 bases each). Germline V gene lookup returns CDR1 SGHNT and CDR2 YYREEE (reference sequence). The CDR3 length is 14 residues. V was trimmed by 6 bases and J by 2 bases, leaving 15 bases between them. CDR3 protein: CASNPAGQPYEQYF. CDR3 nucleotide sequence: TGTGCCAGCAACCCGGCGGGACAACCCTACGAGCAGTACTTC.

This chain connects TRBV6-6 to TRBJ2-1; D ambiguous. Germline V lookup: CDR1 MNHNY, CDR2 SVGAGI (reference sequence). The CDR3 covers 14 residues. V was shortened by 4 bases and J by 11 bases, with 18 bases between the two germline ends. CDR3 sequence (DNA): TGTGCCAGCAGTTCACGACTGACTTTGGAAAAGCAGTTCTTC. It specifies CASSSRLTLEKQFF.

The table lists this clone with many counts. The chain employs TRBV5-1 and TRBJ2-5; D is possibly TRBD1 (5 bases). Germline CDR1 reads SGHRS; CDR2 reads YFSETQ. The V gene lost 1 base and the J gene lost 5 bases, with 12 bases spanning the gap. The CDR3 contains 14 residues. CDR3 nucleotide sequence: TGCGCCAGCAGCTTGCTAGGGGCGCAGGAGACCCAGTACTTC. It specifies CASSLLGAQETQYF.

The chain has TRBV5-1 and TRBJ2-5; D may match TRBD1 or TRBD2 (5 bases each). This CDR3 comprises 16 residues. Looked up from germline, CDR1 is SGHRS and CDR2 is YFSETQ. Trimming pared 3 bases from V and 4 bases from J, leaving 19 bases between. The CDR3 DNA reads TGCGCCAGCAGCTGGTTTCCAGATGGGGGAAGAGAGACCCAGTACTTC. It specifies CASSWFPDGGRETQYF. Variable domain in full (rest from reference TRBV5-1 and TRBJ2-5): KAGVTQTPRYLIKTRGQQVTLSCSPISGHRSVSWYQQTPGQGLQFLFEYFSETQRNKGNFPGRFSGRQFSNSRSEMNVSTLELGDSALYLCASSWFPDGGRETQYFGPGTRLLVL.

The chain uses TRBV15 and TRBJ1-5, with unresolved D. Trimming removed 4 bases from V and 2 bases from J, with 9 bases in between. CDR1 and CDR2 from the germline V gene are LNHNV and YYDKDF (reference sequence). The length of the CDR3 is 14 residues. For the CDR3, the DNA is TGTGCCACCAGCACAGGCTCCGGCAATCAGCCCCAGCATTTT. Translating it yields CATSTGSGNQPQHF.

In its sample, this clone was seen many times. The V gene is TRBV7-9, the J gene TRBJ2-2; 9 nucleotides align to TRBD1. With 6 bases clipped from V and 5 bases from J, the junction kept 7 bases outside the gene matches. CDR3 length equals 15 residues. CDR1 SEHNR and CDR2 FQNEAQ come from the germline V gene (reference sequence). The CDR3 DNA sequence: TGTGCCAGCAGACCGGGACAGGGAGGGACCGGGGAGCTGTTTTTT. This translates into CASRPGQGGTGELFF.

CDR3 DNA sequence: TGCGCCAGCAGCTTGACAGCGGGAGGGCTGGTTGTTGAGCAGTTCTTC. Amino acids: CASSLTAGGLVVEQFF. The rearrangement links TRBV5-1 to TRBJ2-1, with TRBD2 matching 10 bases. This CDR3 region has 16 residues. Germline CDR1 and CDR2: SGHRS and YFSETQ. After removal of 1 base from V and 9 bases from J, the junction contained 10 bases not matched to a gene.

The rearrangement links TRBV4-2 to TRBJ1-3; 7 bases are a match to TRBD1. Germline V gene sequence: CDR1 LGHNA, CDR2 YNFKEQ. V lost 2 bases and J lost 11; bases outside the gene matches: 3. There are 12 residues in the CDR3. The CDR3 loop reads CASSQQTGPIYF. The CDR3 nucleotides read TGTGCCAGCAGCCAACAGACAGGGCCCATATATTTT.

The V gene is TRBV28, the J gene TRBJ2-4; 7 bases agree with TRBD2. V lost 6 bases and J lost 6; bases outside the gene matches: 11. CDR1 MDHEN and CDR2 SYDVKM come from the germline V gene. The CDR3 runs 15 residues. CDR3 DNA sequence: TGTGCCAGCAGACCTGCGGGAGCGGGGCGAAACATTCAGTACTTC. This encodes CASRPAGAGRNIQYF.

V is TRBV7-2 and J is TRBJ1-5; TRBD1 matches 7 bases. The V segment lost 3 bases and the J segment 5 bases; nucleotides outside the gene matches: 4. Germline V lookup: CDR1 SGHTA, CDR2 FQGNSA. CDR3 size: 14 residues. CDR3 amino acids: CASSFGTAYQPQHF. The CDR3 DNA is TGTGCCAGCAGCTTTGGGACAGCTTATCAGCCCCAGCATTTT.